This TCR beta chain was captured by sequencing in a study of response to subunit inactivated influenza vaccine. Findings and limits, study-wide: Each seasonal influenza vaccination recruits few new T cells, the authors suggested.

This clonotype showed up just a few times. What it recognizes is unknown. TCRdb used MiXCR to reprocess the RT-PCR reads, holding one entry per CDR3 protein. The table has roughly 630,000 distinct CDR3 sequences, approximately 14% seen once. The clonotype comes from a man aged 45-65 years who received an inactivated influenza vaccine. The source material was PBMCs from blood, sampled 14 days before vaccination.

In DNA, the CDR3 is TGTGCCAGCAGCCTTAATGGCAGGCTCTCCTACGAGCAGTACTTC. Translation: CASSLNGRLSYEQYF. V is TRBV3-1 and J is TRBJ2-7, with unresolved D. The ends were cut back, 4 bases at V and 0 bases at J, with 13 bases in the middle. This CDR3 has 15 amino acids. From germline, CDR1 is LGHDT and CDR2 YNNKEL (reference sequence).